This T cell receptor (beta chain) was identified during a study of radiotherapy plus CTLA-4 blockade in lung cancer. Study in general: Disease control was seen in 30% to 35% of patients, objective responses in more than 15%. Regarding the study as a whole: Radiotherapy with ipilimumab was followed by blood expansion of tumor-derived clones. Alongside interferon-beta, early blood T cell clone dynamics were reportedly the best predictor of response.

Trimming removed 4 bases from V and 4 bases from J; junction bases left unmatched: 4. CDR1 and CDR2 from the germline V gene are SGDLS and YYNGEE. The CDR3 runs to 14 residues. On this clone: Its antigen is unknown.

The study treated chemo-refractory metastatic non-small-cell lung cancer patients with focal radiation plus ipilimumab CTLA-4 blockade. Profiling relied on immunoSEQ multiplex PCR, and the TCRdb table lists in-frame clones only, not all of them. Altogether more than 55,000 clones are present, over 65% being singletons, with the ten largest covering 3% to 4%. The chain carries TRBV9 and TRBJ2-5; 10 bases align to TRBD1. The sequence was obtained from a human donor with non-small cell lung cancer who had a partial response to radiotherapy plus ipilimumab. Sequencing was performed on peripheral blood, taken from a patient treated with radiotherapy plus ipilimumab. CDR3 coding DNA: TGTGCCAGCAGCCAGAGGACAGGGGGAGAGACCCAGTACTTC. This encodes CASSQRTGGETQYF.